These 14 T cell receptor beta chains originate from one sample sequenced in a study of technical replicates of blood from a handful of donors. This table comes from immunoSEQ multiplex PCR, and its TCRdb copy is limited to in-frame clones, with some not included. This sample yields roughly 80,000 clones, of which approximately 94% are seen a single time; about 0.38% belongs to the top ten. Sample: T cells isolated from PBMCs. Source of these receptors: a human donor in good health.

The V call is TRBV11-2, the J call TRBJ2-3, with TRBD2 as a possible D gene (6 bases). The CDR3 runs to 16 residues. Trimming shortened V by 5 bases and J by 2 bases, and 17 bases separated the two germline ends. Germline lookup yields CDR1 SGHAT and CDR2 FQNNGV. The CDR3 DNA is TGTGCCAGCAGCCCCTATGGGCGGGGCCTCACAGATACGCAGTATTTT. Translating gives CASSPYGRGLTDTQYF.

The chain joins TRBV4-1 to TRBJ2-1, with D perhaps TRBD1 (5 bases). With 2 bases removed from V and 8 bases from J, the gap between germline ends came to 19 bases. The V gene's germline CDR1 is MGHRA and CDR2 YSYEKL. CDR3 length equals 16 residues. The CDR3 region is CASSQLDTARGYEQFF. As DNA, the CDR3 is TGCGCCAGCAGCCAACTAGATACGGCTAGGGGCTATGAGCAGTTCTTC.

The chain carries TRBV6-5 and TRBJ2-1; a possible D gene is TRBD2 (6 bases). The CDR3 has 14 residues. Germline lookup yields CDR1 MNHEY and CDR2 SVGAGI. The V gene lost 5 bases and the J gene lost 6 bases, with 14 bases spanning the gap. The DNA of the CDR3 is TGTGCCAGCAGTAAACTAGCCTCAGTCAATGAGCAGTTCTTC. Protein: CASSKLASVNEQFF.

The V and J genes are TRBV7-3 and TRBJ2-1, with 10 bases fitting TRBD2. There are 15 residues in the CDR3. The ends lost 0 bases at V and 4 bases at J; junction bases unmatched: 0. Germline lookup yields CDR1 SGHTA and CDR2 FQGTGA. The CDR3 coding sequence is TGTGCCAGCAGCTTAACTAGCGGGAGGTACAATGAGCAGTTCTTC. This translates into CASSLTSGRYNEQFF.

V gene TRBV2 combines with J gene TRBJ1-1, with D unclear. V dropped 1 base and J dropped 6 bases, with 9 bases sitting between them. There are 13 residues in the CDR3. The germline gives CDR1 SNHLY, CDR2 FYNNEI. This CDR3 reads CASSEEGGSEAFF. The DNA of the CDR3 is TGTGCCAGCAGTGAAGAGGGAGGATCTGAAGCTTTCTTT. The full variable domain, in which reference TRBV2 and TRBJ1-1 provide the parts outside the CDR3, is EPEVTQTPSHQVTQMGQEVILRCVPISNHLYFYWYRQILGQKVEFLVSFYNNEISEKSEIFDDQFSVERPDGSNFTLKIRSTKLEDSAMYFCASSEEGGSEAFFGQGTRLTVV.

The V gene is TRBV5-1, the J gene TRBJ2-7, with D maybe TRBD2 (6 bases). Germline CDR1 is SGHRS and CDR2 is YFSETQ. V gave up 2 bases and J gave up 6 bases, with 9 bases separating them. This CDR3 spans 12 amino acids. CDR3 bases: TGCGCCAGCAGCTTAGGAGGGAGCGAGCAGTACTTC. Amino acid sequence: CASSLGGSEQYF.

Concerning this clone itself: Other DNA sequences in the sample encode the same CDR3. The chain is built from TRBV27 and TRBJ2-7; D is possibly TRBD1 (5 bases). This CDR3 comprises 13 residues. V was pared by 2 bases and J by 2 bases, with 7 bases between. Per germline, CDR1 MNHEY and CDR2 SMNVEV (reference sequence). This CDR3 reads CASSLSRAYEQYF. CDR3 bases: TGTGCCAGCAGTTTAAGCAGGGCCTACGAGCAGTACTTC.

In its sample, this clone was seen once. The J gene is TRBJ2-3, the V gene TRBV7-9; D unresolved. Deletions cut 6 bases from V and 4 bases from J, with 8 bases between. Germline CDR1 and CDR2: SEHNR and FQNEAQ (reference sequence). The CDR3 loop spans 12 amino acids. CDR3 nucleotide sequence: TGTGCCAGCAGTTTCCTAGCAGATACGCAGTATTTT. This translates into CASSFLADTQYF.

The chain joins TRBV6-9 to TRBJ2-7; D is possibly TRBD1 (6 bases). V dropped 9 bases and J dropped 2 bases, with 14 bases sitting between them. CDR3 length: 13 amino acids. From germline, CDR1 is MNHGY and CDR2 SVAAGI. Written as DNA, the CDR3 is TGTGCCAGACCGACAGGCGGGCCCTACGAGCAGTACTTC. This encodes CARPTGGPYEQYF.

The chain combines TRBV18 with TRBJ2-5, with D possibly TRBD1 on 6 matching bases. Germline-derived CDR1 and CDR2 are KGHSH and LQKENI. V shed 6 bases and J shed 2 bases, with 13 bases lying between them. The CDR3 covers 14 residues. CDR3 residues: CASSPYREQETQYF. In nucleotides, the CDR3 is TGTGCCAGCTCGCCCTACAGGGAACAAGAGACCCAGTACTTC.

The chain couples TRBV7-2 to TRBJ1-3, with no clear D. CDR1 and CDR2 from the germline V gene are SGHTA and FQGNSA. The V gene lost 5 bases and the J gene lost 4 bases, with 18 bases spanning the gap. CDR3 size: 16 residues. CDR3 amino acids: CASSPVPGGLGNTIYF. The CDR3 nucleotides read TGTGCCAGCAGCCCGGTTCCCGGAGGGTTAGGAAACACCATATATTTT.

V usage is TRBV14 and J usage is TRBJ1-1, with 8 bases matching TRBD1. The CDR3 has 16 amino acids. V lost 1 base, J lost 5 bases, and 9 bases stayed unmatched. Germline V gene sequence: CDR1 SGHDN, CDR2 FVKESK. The CDR3 DNA is TGTGCCAGCAGCCAAGGCAGGGGGCCTTTGGGGACTGAAGCTTTCTTT. Encoded protein: CASSQGRGPLGTEAFF.

The chain joins TRBV6-6 to TRBJ2-7; no reliable D call. V shed 2 bases and J shed 3 bases, with 8 bases lying between them. The germline V gene encodes CDR1 MNHNY and CDR2 SVGAGI (reference sequence). This CDR3 has 13 residues. CDR3 sequence (DNA): TGTGCCAGCAGTTACCCCCCCCTCTACGAGCAGTACTTC. Protein sequence: CASSYPPLYEQYF.

The V and J genes are TRBV9 and TRBJ1-2; 12 bases are shared with TRBD1. V was clipped by 3 bases and J by 6 bases; unmatched bases: 6. The germline gives CDR1 SGDLS, CDR2 YYNGEE. The CDR3 has 15 amino acids. The chain's CDR3 is CASSDTGTGGDGYTF. The DNA of the CDR3 is TGTGCCAGCAGCGATACCGGGACAGGGGGCGATGGCTACACCTTC.